This T cell receptor beta chain was captured in a study of CD8 T cells in Susac syndrome. A quantity of about 0.45 to 1 ug RNA underwent reverse transcription using random hexamers. Across 54 Vbeta and 13 Jbeta, immunoSEQ multiplex PCR amplified TCR beta CDR3. MiXCR was run by TCRdb on the immunoSEQ multiplex PCR reads, yielding one entry per CDR3 protein. The profile covers about 60,000 distinct CDR3 sequences, with around 90% appearing a single time and nearly 0.2% taken by the ten largest. V lost 5 bases, J lost 3 bases, and 8 bases stayed unmatched. Germline loops: CDR1 MNHEY, CDR2 SMNVEV (reference sequence). This CDR3 is 15 amino acids long. TCR beta sequencing covered blood CD8+ and CD4+ T cells. TEMRA cells were enriched by FACS, while CD8+ and CD4+ T cells were obtained through a negative isolation that was performed magnetically.

The sample consisted of CD8+ T cells from PBMCs. The receptor's source is a human donor in good health. The chain carries TRBV27 and TRBJ1-1; 8 bases match TRBD1. The DNA of the CDR3 is TGTGCCAGCAGTGATAGGACAGGGTTCGACACTGAAGCTTTCTTT. It translates to CASSDRTGFDTEAFF.